The subject of this entry is one TCR beta chain. Antigen specificity is unknown. This sample was included in a study of T cell repertoires in ileal Crohn's disease. Study-level findings and limits: Clonal expansions were more frequent in active smokers than non-smokers at surgery.

Sequencing used immunoSEQ multiplex PCR; TCRdb keeps in-frame clones, though not all of them. Of thousands of clones in the sample, more than 70% were seen once. V gave up 5 bases and J gave up 7 bases; unmatched junction bases: 12. The germline V gene has CDR1 SEHNR and CDR2 FQNEAQ (reference sequence). The CDR3 covers 15 residues. The sample consisted of ileal tissue. The chain has TRBV7-9 and TRBJ2-7, with TRBD1 matching over 9 bases. The TCR originated in an adult with Crohn's disease. CDR3 protein: CASSAGTGRFEEQYF. CDR3 DNA: TGTGCCAGCAGCGCCGGGACAGGGCGTTTTGAGGAGCAGTACTTC.